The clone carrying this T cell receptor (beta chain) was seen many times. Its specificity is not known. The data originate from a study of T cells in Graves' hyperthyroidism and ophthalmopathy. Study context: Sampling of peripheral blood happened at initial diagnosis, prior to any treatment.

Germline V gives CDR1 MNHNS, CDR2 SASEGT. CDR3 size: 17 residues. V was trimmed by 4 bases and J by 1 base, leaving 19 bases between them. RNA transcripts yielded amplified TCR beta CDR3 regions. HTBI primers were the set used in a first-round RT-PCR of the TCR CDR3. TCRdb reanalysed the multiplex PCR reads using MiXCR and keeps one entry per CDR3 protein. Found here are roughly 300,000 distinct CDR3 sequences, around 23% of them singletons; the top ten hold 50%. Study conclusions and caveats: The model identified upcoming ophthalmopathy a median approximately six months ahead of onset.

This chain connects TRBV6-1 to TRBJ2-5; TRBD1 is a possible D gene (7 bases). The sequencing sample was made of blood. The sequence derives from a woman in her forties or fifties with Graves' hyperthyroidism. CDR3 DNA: TGTGCCAGCAGTGCCCGGAGGGACAGTAGCAGCCAAGAGACCCAGTACTTC. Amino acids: CASSARRDSSSQETQYF.